This is a list of T cell receptor beta chains from one sample in a study of read filtering for tumor transcriptome and immune sequencing. TCRdb fed the reads into MiXCR, producing one record per CDR3 protein. The sample records over 50,000 distinct CDR3 sequences, roughly 19% being singletons. Sequencing input: a population of CD138-negative cells sorted from bone marrow. The source is a donor at least 40 years old with multiple myeloma. Each CDR3 is given with its conserved first and last residue. D genes are given only for firm matches. Size tells how often a clone was seen (once, few, many) or the class of an expanded clone, and some rows leave it out.

TGTGCCAGCAGCTTAGGTCAGGGCGCCTACGAGCGGTACTTC	CASSLGQGAYERYF	TRBJ2-7	TRBV7-2	-	-
TGTGCCAGCATCGCAAACAGGAGGGGAAAGTCTGAGACCCAGTACTTC	CASIANRRGKSETQYF	TRBJ2-5	TRBV2	-	-
TGTGCCAGTAGTATCGTCGGGGGTGAGGGTCAGCCCCAGCATTTT	CASSIVGGEGQPQHF	TRBJ1-5	TRBV19	-	-
TGCAGTGCTAGAGATCGAGTGACAGGGAGAGAGACCCAGTACTTC	CSARDRVTGRETQYF	TRBJ2-5	TRBV20-1	many	TRBD1
TGTGCCAGCAGTTACGTAATAGCCAAAAACATTCAGTACTTC	CASSYVIAKNIQYF	TRBJ2-4	TRBV6-2/TRBV6-3	many	-
TGTGCCAGCAGTTCACTAGCGGGGTACAATGAGCAGTTCTTC	CASSSLAGYNEQFF	TRBJ2-1	TRBV6-4	medium-sized	TRBD2
TGTGCCAGCAGTTACTCCCCCCGTAGTGAAGCTTTCTTT	CASSYSPRSEAFF	TRBJ1-1	TRBV6-6	many	-
TGTGCCAGCAGCCAAGACTATACAGTCTTCAATGAGCAGTTCTTC	CASSQDYTVFNEQFF	TRBJ2-1	TRBV14	many	-
TGTGCCATCAGCCCACGGGCCATCACAGATACGCAGTATTTT	CAISPRAITDTQYF	TRBJ2-3	TRBV10-3	few	-
TGTGCCAGCAGCCAAAGCGGGAGCCCGAAAAACATTCAGTACTTC	CASSQSGSPKNIQYF	TRBJ2-4	TRBV3-1	many	TRBD2
TGCACTGCTAGAGTGAGGGGTTACACAGATTCGCAGTATTTT	CTARVRGYTDSQYF	TRBJ2-3	TRBV20-1	-	-
TGTGCCAGCTCACCCGAAACAGGGGCTACCGGTCACGATACGCAGTATTTT	CASSPETGATGHDTQYF	TRBJ2-3	TRBV18	many	TRBD1
TGTGCCAGTAGTATCGGACCCACCGCCGAGACCCAGTACTTC	CASSIGPTAETQYF	TRBJ2-5	TRBV19	few	-
TGTGCCACCAGTGACGACGGTTGGACACAGCCCCAGCATTTT	CATSDDGWTQPQHF	TRBJ1-5	TRBV24-1	few	-
TGTGCCAGCAGTTCGGGACAGTTCGCCTCACCCCTCCACTTT	CASSSGQFASPLHF	TRBJ1-6	TRBV12-3/TRBV12-4	many	TRBD1
TGTGCCAGCAGTGGAGGGATAGGGTACAATGAGCAGTTCTTC	CASSGGIGYNEQFF	TRBJ2-1	TRBV2	many	-
TGTGCCAGCAGATTTTCCGGGATTGAAGCTTTCTTT	CASRFSGIEAFF	TRBJ1-1	TRBV28	-	-
TGCGCCAGCAGCTTGGAGAATAGGGGCAGCTGGGGGGGCACAGATACGCAGTATTTT	CASSLENRGSWGGTDTQYF	TRBJ2-3	TRBV5-1	-	-
TGTGCCAGTAGTATAGAGGCCACCATCTACGAGCAGTACTTC	CASSIEATIYEQYF	TRBJ2-7	TRBV19	many	-
TGCAGTGCTACGGCAGGGGGCTTACCCGGGGGAACTGAAGCTTTCTTT	CSATAGGLPGGTEAFF	TRBJ1-1	TRBV20-1	many	TRBD1
TGCAGTGCCCAAGCCGCGGGGGGCACGAACACCGGGGAGCTGTTTTTT	CSAQAAGGTNTGELFF	TRBJ2-2	TRBV20-1	many	TRBD2
TGTGCCAGCAGCCAAAACCAGGCGGGTAATGAGCAGTTCTTC	CASSQNQAGNEQFF	TRBJ2-1	TRBV3-1	few	-
TGTGCCAGTAGTACCAGACAGGAGCAGTTCTTC	CASSTRQEQFF	TRBJ2-1	TRBV19	many	-
TGTGCCAGTAGTGCAGTACAGGGCAACACCGGGGAGCTGTTTTTT	CASSAVQGNTGELFF	TRBJ2-2	TRBV19	-	-
TGCAGTGCTAGGGGACAGCCTAGCACAGATACGCAGTATTTT	CSARGQPSTDTQYF	TRBJ2-3	TRBV20-1	many	TRBD1
TGTGCCAGCAGTTACGCTAGCGGGGGCACAGATACGCAGTATTTT	CASSYASGGTDTQYF	TRBJ2-3	TRBV6-5	many	TRBD2
TGTGCCAGCAGCTTTCGGCAGGGGGATGAAGCTTTCTTT	CASSFRQGDEAFF	TRBJ1-1	TRBV7-9	many	TRBD1
TGCAGCACGACCGGGACTAGCGGGATTCGGAATGAGCAGTTCTTC	CSTTGTSGIRNEQFF	TRBJ2-1	TRBV29-1	many	TRBD2
TGTGCCAGCTCACCGACCAAAGGGATCGGCTACGAGCAGTACTTC	CASSPTKGIGYEQYF	TRBJ2-7	TRBV18	-	-
TGTGCCAGCAGGGGAAATAGCAATCAGCCCCAGCATTTT	CASRGNSNQPQHF	TRBJ1-5	TRBV6-1	many	-
TGTGCCGGAACTTGGGGGTACAATGAGCAGTTCTTC	CAGTWGYNEQFF	TRBJ2-1	TRBV30	many	-
TGTGCCAGCAGTACCCGAGCCGGGGACAGGGGGGGCCTATACAATGAGCAGTTCTTC	CASSTRAGDRGGLYNEQFF	TRBJ2-1	TRBV27	many	TRBD1
TGTGCCAGCAGCTTAGATCCCGGACTATCGGGCGTCGGGGAGCTGTTTTTT	CASSLDPGLSGVGELFF	TRBJ2-2	TRBV11-3	-	-
TGTGCCAGCAGGGACGGGGGAGGCAATCAGCCCCAGCATTTT	CASRDGGGNQPQHF	TRBJ1-5	TRBV6-2/TRBV6-3	few	-
TGTGCCAGCTCGAGGGGGGGGCAGGAGACCCAGTACTTC	CASSRGGQETQYF	TRBJ2-5	TRBV9	few	-
TGTGCCAGCAGCTTAGATGACCAGGCCTACGAGCAGTACTTC	CASSLDDQAYEQYF	TRBJ2-7	TRBV7-8	many	-
TGTGCCAGCAGCGTAGGACAAATTGCCTACAATGAGCAGTTCTTC	CASSVGQIAYNEQFF	TRBJ2-1	TRBV9	many	-
TGTGCCAGCAGCTTTCAGACAACTAATGAAAAACTGTTTTTT	CASSFQTTNEKLFF	TRBJ1-4	TRBV7-9	many	-
TGTGCCAGCAGCCATACTAGCGGGGAAGAGACCCAGTACTTC	CASSHTSGEETQYF	TRBJ2-5	TRBV3-1	many	TRBD2
TGTGCCAGCAGGGCCGGGACACGATACAATGAGCAGTTCTTC	CASRAGTRYNEQFF	TRBJ2-1	TRBV15	many	-
TGTGCCAGCAGAGAGGACAGACCAGATACGCAGTATTTT	CASREDRPDTQYF	TRBJ2-3	TRBV27	many	-
TGTGCCACCAGCAGAGATGGCGGGGCCAACGTCCTGACTTTC	CATSRDGGANVLTF	TRBJ2-6	TRBV15	many	-
TGTGCCAGCAGTCTGCCGGGACAGGGTGGAGAGACCCAGTACTTC	CASSLPGQGGETQYF	TRBJ2-5	TRBV28	many	TRBD1
TGTGCCAGCAGTGAACCCGGCGGGCGGGAAGGGGAGACCCAGTACTTC	CASSEPGGREGETQYF	TRBJ2-5	TRBV25-1	many	-
TGTGCCAGCAGCTCCGGGCCAGGGGACTCCTACGAGCAGTACTTC	CASSSGPGDSYEQYF	TRBJ2-7	TRBV7-9	many	-